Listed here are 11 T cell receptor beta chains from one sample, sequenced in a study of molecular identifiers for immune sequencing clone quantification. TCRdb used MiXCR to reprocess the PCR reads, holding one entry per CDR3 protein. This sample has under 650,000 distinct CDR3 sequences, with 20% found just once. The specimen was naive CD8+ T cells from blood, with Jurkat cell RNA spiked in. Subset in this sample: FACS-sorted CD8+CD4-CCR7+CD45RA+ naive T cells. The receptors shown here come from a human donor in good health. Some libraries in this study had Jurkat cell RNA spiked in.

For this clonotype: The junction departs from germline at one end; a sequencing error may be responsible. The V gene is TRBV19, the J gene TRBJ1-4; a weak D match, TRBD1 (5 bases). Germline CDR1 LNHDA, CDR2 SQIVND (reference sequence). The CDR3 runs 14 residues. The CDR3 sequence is CVSSQGVLNGKLFF. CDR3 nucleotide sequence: TGTGTCAGTAGCCAAGGGGTGTTGAATGGAAAACTGTTTTTT.

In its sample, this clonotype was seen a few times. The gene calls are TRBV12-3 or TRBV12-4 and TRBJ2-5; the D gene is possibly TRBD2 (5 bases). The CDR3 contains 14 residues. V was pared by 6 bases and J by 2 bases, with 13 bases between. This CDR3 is CASSWRIPQETQYF. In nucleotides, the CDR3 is TGTGCCAGCAGCTGGAGGATCCCACAAGAGACCCAGTACTTC.

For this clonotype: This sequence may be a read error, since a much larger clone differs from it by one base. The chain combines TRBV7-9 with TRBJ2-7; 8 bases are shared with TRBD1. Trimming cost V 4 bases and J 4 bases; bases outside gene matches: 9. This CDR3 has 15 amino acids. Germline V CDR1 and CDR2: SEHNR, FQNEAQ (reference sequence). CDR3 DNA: TGTGCCAGCAGCTACGTGGCAGGGGGCATTTACGAGCAGTACTTC. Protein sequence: CASSYVAGGIYEQYF.

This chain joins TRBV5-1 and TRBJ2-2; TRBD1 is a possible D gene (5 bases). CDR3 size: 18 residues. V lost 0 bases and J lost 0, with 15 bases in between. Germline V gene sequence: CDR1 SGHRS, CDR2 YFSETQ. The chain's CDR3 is CASSLDGGPTANTGELFF. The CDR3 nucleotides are TGCGCCAGCAGCTTGGACGGTGGGCCGACAGCGAACACCGGGGAGCTGTTTTTT.

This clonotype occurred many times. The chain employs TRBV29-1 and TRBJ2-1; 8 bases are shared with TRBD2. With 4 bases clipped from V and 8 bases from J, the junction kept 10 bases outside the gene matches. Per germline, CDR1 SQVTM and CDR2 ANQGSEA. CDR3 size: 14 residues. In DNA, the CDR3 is TGCAGCGTTGTTGATCCAGCGGGAGTGTATGAGCAGTTCTTC. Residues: CSVVDPAGVYEQFF.

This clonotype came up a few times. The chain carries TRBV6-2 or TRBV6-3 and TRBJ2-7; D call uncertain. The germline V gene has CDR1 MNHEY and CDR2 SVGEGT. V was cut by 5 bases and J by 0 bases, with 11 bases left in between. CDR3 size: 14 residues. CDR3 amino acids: CASSNLILSYEQYF. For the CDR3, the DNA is TGTGCCAGCAGTAACTTAATCCTCTCCTACGAGCAGTACTTC.

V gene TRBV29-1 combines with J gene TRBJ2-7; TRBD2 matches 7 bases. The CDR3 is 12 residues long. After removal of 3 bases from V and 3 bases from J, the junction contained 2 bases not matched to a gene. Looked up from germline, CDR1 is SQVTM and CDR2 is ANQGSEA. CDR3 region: CSVDTSDYEQYF. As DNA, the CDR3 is TGCAGCGTTGATACTAGCGACTACGAGCAGTACTTC.

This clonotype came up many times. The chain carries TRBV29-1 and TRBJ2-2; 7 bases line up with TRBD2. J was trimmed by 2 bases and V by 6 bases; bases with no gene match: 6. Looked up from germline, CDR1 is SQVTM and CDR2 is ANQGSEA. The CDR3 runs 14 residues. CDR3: CSVAGTTNTGELFF. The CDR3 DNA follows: TGCAGCGTAGCCGGGACTACCAACACCGGGGAGCTGTTTTTT.

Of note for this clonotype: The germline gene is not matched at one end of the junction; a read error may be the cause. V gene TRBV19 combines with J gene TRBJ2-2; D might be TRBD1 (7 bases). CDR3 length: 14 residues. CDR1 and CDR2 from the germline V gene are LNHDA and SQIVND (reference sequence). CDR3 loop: CASSLGTVSGGLFF. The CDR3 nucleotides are TGTGCCAGTAGCCTTGGGACAGTTTCCGGGGGGCTGTTTTTT. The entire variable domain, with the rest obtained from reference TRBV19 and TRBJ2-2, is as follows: DGGITQSPKYLFRKEGQNVTLSCEQNLNHDAMYWYRQDPGQGLRLIYYSQIVNDFQKGDIAEGYSVSREKKESFPLTVTSAQKNPTAFYLCASSLGTVSGGLFFGEGSRLTVL.

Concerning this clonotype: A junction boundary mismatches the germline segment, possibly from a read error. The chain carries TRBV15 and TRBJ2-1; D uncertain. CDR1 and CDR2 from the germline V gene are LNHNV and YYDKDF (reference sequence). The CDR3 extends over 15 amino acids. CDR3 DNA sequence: TGTGCCACCAGCAGAGGCAAGAGCTCCTACAATGGGCAGTTCTTC. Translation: CATSRGKSSYNGQFF.

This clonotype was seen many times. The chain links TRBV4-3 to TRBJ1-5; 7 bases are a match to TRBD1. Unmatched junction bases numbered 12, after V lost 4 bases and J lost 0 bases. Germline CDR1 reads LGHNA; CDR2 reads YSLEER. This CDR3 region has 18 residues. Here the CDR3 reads CASSPNPTGPYSNQPQHF. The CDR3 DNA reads TGCGCCAGCAGCCCCAACCCGACAGGGCCCTATAGCAATCAGCCCCAGCATTTT.